The T cell receptor beta chain described here comes from a study of persistence of HIV-infected CD4 T cells. The libraries were made with immunoSEQ version 4 in survey mode. Assay used: immunoSEQ multiplex PCR; TCRdb lists only in-frame clones, some missing. Counted here are 40,000 to 45,000 clones, more than 85% occurring once; the ten biggest clones make up around 2%. Anti-CD3/anti-CD28 beads served as a nonspecific positive control stimulus. CD4+ T cells upregulating both CD40 ligand and CD69 were sorted as responding cells. Trimming took off 0 bases at V and 3 bases at J, with 9 bases between the two ends. Germline lookup yields CDR1 SGHRS and CDR2 YFSETQ. The CDR3 covers 15 residues. In regard to this clone: Its antigen remains unidentified.

This sample comprised CD4+ T cells sorted from PBMCs after roughly 18-hour stimulation, obtained from a patient who received antiretroviral therapy. The chain recombines TRBV5-1 with TRBJ2-2; maybe TRBD2 (5 bases). The TCR sequence derives from an adult man with HIV who was CMV-seropositive. The CDR3 coding sequence is TGCGCCAGCAGCTTGGAGGAGGCGTACACCGGGGAGCTGTTTTTT. Amino acid sequence: CASSLEEAYTGELFF.